The 20 T cell receptor beta chains below all came from one sample that was sequenced in a study of blood T cell repertoires in COVID-19. Data came from immunoSEQ multiplex PCR; TCRdb stores just in-frame clones and leaves some out. The sample lists about 250,000 clones; around nine tenths were seen once. The sample taken for sequencing was peripheral blood. These receptors were taken from a man aged 30 to 45 with COVID-19, enrolled during active disease.

The J gene is TRBJ1-3, the V gene TRBV4-1; D perhaps matches TRBD1 (5 bases). V lost 3 bases and J 2 bases, leaving 14 bases between the germline ends. Germline loops: CDR1 MGHRA, CDR2 YSYEKL. The CDR3 sequence is 16 residues long. Here the CDR3 reads CASSHLRGGTGNTIYF. The CDR3 coding sequence is TGCGCCAGCAGCCACTTAAGGGGTGGAACTGGAAACACCATATATTTT.

The chain employs TRBV20-1 and TRBJ2-3, with a tentative D call TRBD1 (5 bases). V was shortened by 5 bases and J by 6 bases, with 9 bases between the two germline ends. CDR1 and CDR2 from the germline V gene are DFQATT and SNEGSKA (reference sequence). The CDR3 has 11 amino acids. CDR3 nucleotide sequence: TGCAGTGCTGCGGCAGGGGATACGCAGTATTTT. Its protein is CSAAAGDTQYF.

The V call is TRBV21-1, the J call TRBJ2-7; no check of the table's D call, TRBD2, against the DNA was made. TRBV21-1 is deemed a pseudogene. There are 15 residues in the CDR3. CDR3 in DNA: TGTGCCAGCAGCAATCGACTAGCGGGGGGCTACGAGCAGTACTTC. Translated: CASSNRLAGGYEQYF.

This clone came up a few times. The chain recombines TRBV5-4 with TRBJ2-7; maybe TRBD1 (5 bases). The germline V and J ends were trimmed by 0 bases and 0 bases, with 13 bases remaining between them. CDR3 length equals 16 residues. Germline V gives CDR1 SGHNT, CDR2 YYREEE (reference sequence). CDR3 protein: CASSLVGAKSSYEQYF. CDR3 bases: TGTGCCAGCAGCTTGGTTGGGGCTAAGAGCTCCTACGAGCAGTACTTC.

The gene calls are TRBV11-2 and TRBJ1-1; 7 nucleotides align to TRBD1. Germline CDR1 reads SGHAT; CDR2 reads FQNNGV. Trimming removed 1 base from V and 4 bases from J; junction bases left unmatched: 3. The CDR3 spans 14 residues. CDR3 coding DNA: TGTGCCAGCAGCTTAGTTCCAGGGGGCACTGAAGCTTTCTTT. This gives the protein CASSLVPGGTEAFF.

The J gene is TRBJ2-5, the V gene TRBV4-2, with 9 nucleotides matching TRBD2. The CDR3 is 20 residues long. V lost 0 bases and J lost 4; bases outside the gene matches: 18. Germline V gene data show CDR1 as LGHNA and CDR2 as YNFKEQ. Here the CDR3 reads CASSQDGTMRGGWVRETQYF. The CDR3 nucleotides read TGTGCCAGCAGCCAAGACGGAACCATGCGGGGGGGCTGGGTCCGAGAGACCCAGTACTTC.

V gene TRBV6-7 combines with J gene TRBJ2-1, with TRBD2 identical over 12 bases. TRBV6-7 is designated an ORF whose function remains uncertain. CDR3 length equals 22 residues. V shed 0 bases and J 5 bases; nucleotides not matched to a gene: 20. CDR3 residues: CASSYSVVLLAGGPEENNEQFF. DNA for the CDR3: TGTGCCAGCAGTTACTCCGTTGTGTTACTAGCGGGGGGCCCTGAAGAGAACAATGAGCAGTTCTTC.

The chain recombines TRBV30 with TRBJ1-3, with D maybe TRBD1 (5 bases). V was trimmed by 4 bases and J by 4 bases, leaving 11 bases between them. The V gene's germline CDR1 is GTSNPN and CDR2 SVGIG (reference sequence). The CDR3 is 13 residues long. This CDR3 is CAWMAGVGNTIYF. The CDR3 DNA reads TGTGCCTGGATGGCGGGGGTCGGAAACACCATATATTTT.

This clone was seen only once. This chain connects TRBV5-4 to TRBJ1-2; D not certain. V shed 0 bases and J shed 12 bases, with 12 bases lying between them. Germline V gene sequence: CDR1 SGHNT, CDR2 YYREEE (reference sequence). This CDR3 has 12 residues. In DNA, the CDR3 is TGTGCCAGCAGCTTGGAGAAACAGTCTAACACCTTC. Translating it yields CASSLEKQSNTF.

This sequence joins TRBV7-3 and TRBJ2-1; 10 nucleotides match TRBD2. This CDR3 has 20 residues. The V and J ends lost 5 bases and 0 bases, in that order; junction bases with no gene match: 16. Germline values: CDR1 SGHTA, CDR2 FQGTGA. CDR3 sequence: CASSIFLNGASGGSYNEQFF. The CDR3 DNA sequence: TGTGCCAGCAGCATATTCCTAAACGGGGCTAGCGGGGGCTCCTACAATGAGCAGTTCTTC. Combining the CDR3 with reference TRBV7-3 and TRBJ2-1 gives the whole variable domain GAGVSQTPSNKVTEKGKYVELRCDPISGHTALYWYRQSLGQGPEFLIYFQGTGAADDSGLPNDRFFAVRPEGSVSTLKIQRTERGDSAVYLCASSIFLNGASGGSYNEQFFGPGTRLTVL.

This clone was recorded only once. The chain combines TRBV7-3 with TRBJ2-1; D call uncertain. The CDR3 totals 16 residues. Trimming cost V 3 bases and J 5 bases, with 17 bases left between them. Per the germline V gene, CDR1 is SGHTA and CDR2 is FQGTGA. The CDR3 DNA sequence: TGTGCCAGCAGCTTCAAACCTTTACAGTCCGACAATGAGCAGTTCTTC. Translation: CASSFKPLQSDNEQFF. The whole variable domain, filled in from reference TRBV7-3 and TRBJ2-1, reads GAGVSQTPSNKVTEKGKYVELRCDPISGHTALYWYRQSLGQGPEFLIYFQGTGAADDSGLPNDRFFAVRPEGSVSTLKIQRTERGDSAVYLCASSFKPLQSDNEQFFGPGTRLTVL.

The chain combines TRBV6-2 or TRBV6-3 with TRBJ1-1; D gene unclear. Germline V gives CDR1 MNHEY, CDR2 SVGEGT. The V and J ends lost 3 bases and 1 base respectively, with 21 bases between them. This CDR3 has 18 amino acids. The CDR3 here is CASSYYVRIQVTNTEAFF. CDR3 nucleotide sequence: TGTGCCAGCAGTTATTACGTCCGGATTCAGGTGACGAACACTGAAGCTTTCTTT.

This clone was counted once. The chain combines TRBV30 with TRBJ2-7; maybe TRBD1 (6 bases). Germline V lookup: CDR1 GTSNPN, CDR2 SVGIG (reference sequence). The CDR3 length is 12 residues. V dropped 5 bases and J dropped 4 bases, with 12 bases sitting between them. The CDR3 nucleotides are TGTGCCTGGGGACAGAGGTCGTACGAGCAGTACTTC. Translation gives CAWGQRSYEQYF.

The chain has TRBV5-1 and TRBJ1-6, with unresolved D. The CDR3 spans 13 residues. Germline V CDR1 and CDR2: SGHRS, YFSETQ. V was pared by 2 bases and J by 8 bases, with 8 bases between. The DNA of the CDR3 is TGCGCCAGCAGCTTCGGTGAGGATTCACCCCTCCACTTT. This encodes CASSFGEDSPLHF. Together with reference TRBV5-1 and TRBJ1-6, the CDR3 gives the full variable domain: KAGVTQTPRYLIKTRGQQVTLSCSPISGHRSVSWYQQTPGQGLQFLFEYFSETQRNKGNFPGRFSGRQFSNSRSEMNVSTLELGDSALYLCASSFGEDSPLHFGNGTRLTVT.

The rearrangement joins TRBV11-2 to TRBJ1-4; D might be TRBD1 (5 bases). Germline V gene data show CDR1 as SGHAT and CDR2 as FQNNGV. This CDR3 region has 15 residues. Trimming removed 5 bases from V and 8 bases from J, with 18 bases in between. CDR3 bases: TGTGCCAGCAGCCCGGTGGAAGACAGTACCGAAAAACTGTTTTTT. Translating gives CASSPVEDSTEKLFF.

The chain recombines TRBV25-1 with TRBJ2-1; TRBD1 aligns across 8 bases. Germline CDR1 is MGHDK and CDR2 is SYGVNS. V dropped 5 bases and J dropped 0; count of bases not matched to a gene: 0. CDR3 length: 14 residues. The CDR3 nucleotides read TGTGCCAGCAGTACAGGGGGCTCCTACAATGAGCAGTTCTTC. Amino acids: CASSTGGSYNEQFF.

The chain joins TRBV6-1 to TRBJ1-5; 7 positions match TRBD1. Trimming took 3 bases from V and 3 from J; bases not matched to a gene: 2. From germline, CDR1 is MNHNS and CDR2 SASEGT. The CDR3 is 14 amino acids. The CDR3 DNA reads as TGTGCCAGCAGTGACACAGGGGCCAATCAGCCCCAGCATTTT. Amino acid sequence: CASSDTGANQPQHF.

The CDR3 region is CASSHVGGLPGRGQETQYF. The CDR3 DNA sequence: TGCGCCAGCAGCCATGTGGGGGGACTTCCGGGACGGGGCCAAGAGACCCAGTACTTC. The J gene is TRBJ2-5, the V gene TRBV4-1; D is perhaps TRBD2 (6 bases). This CDR3 comprises 19 residues. The V gene lost 3 bases and the J gene lost 1 base, with 24 bases spanning the gap. Germline V gene data show CDR1 as MGHRA and CDR2 as YSYEKL.

The chain joins TRBV18 to TRBJ2-2, with a tentative D call TRBD1 (5 bases). V lost 4 bases and J 3 bases, leaving 9 bases between the germline ends. Germline assignment: CDR1 KGHSH and CDR2 LQKENI. The CDR3 is 14 amino acids. The CDR3 coding sequence is TGTGCCAGCTCACGCGACAGTGACACCGGGGAGCTGTTTTTT. It is translated as CASSRDSDTGELFF. Combining the CDR3 with reference TRBV18 and TRBJ2-2 gives the whole variable domain NAGVMQNPRHLVRRRGQEARLRCSPMKGHSHVYWYRQLPEEGLKFMVYLQKENIIDESGMPKERFSAEFPKEGPSILRIQQVVRGDSAAYFCASSRDSDTGELFFGEGSRLTVL.

The gene calls are TRBV11-2 and TRBJ1-4; D is unresolved. The CDR3 is made up of 17 amino acids. Trimming left V 2 bases short and J 0 bases short, with 13 bases between. CDR1 and CDR2 (germline): SGHAT, FQNNGV. The CDR3 region is CASSLMGSASTNEKLFF. The CDR3 DNA follows: TGTGCCAGCAGCTTAATGGGCAGTGCATCAACTAATGAAAAACTGTTTTTT.